The source of this T cell receptor beta chain is a study of CD8 T cells in ankylosing spondylitis. Study findings and constraints: According to the report, clones linked to the disease were significantly enriched in matched synovial fluid samples taken from ankylosing spondylitis patients. What seemed typical of ankylosing spondylitis blood was a TCR beta motif built from fewer than ten highly homologous variants.

There are many counts of this clonotype. Antigen: not known. Deletions cut 0 bases from V and 5 bases from J, with 8 bases between. Germline V gene lookup returns CDR1 KGHSH and CDR2 LQKENI. The CDR3 consists of 14 residues. TCRdb called the 5' RACE reads again in MiXCR, with one record for every CDR3 protein. The top ten hold roughly 3.3% of the sample, which has more than 500,000 distinct CDR3 sequences, about 5.2% seen once. The TCR originated in a male donor with ankylosing spondylitis. What was sequenced was blood, either unsorted or a sorted T cell fraction (not recorded which). This rearrangement joins TRBV18 to TRBJ1-5, with D perhaps TRBD1 (6 bases). The CDR3 loop reads CASSPPSGDQPQHF. CDR3 in DNA: TGTGCCAGCTCACCACCATCAGGGGATCAGCCCCAGCATTTT.